The source of this TCR beta chain is a study of CD8 T cells in ankylosing spondylitis. General study findings and limits: Significantly higher representation of disease-linked clones was reported for matched ankylosing spondylitis synovial fluid. For ankylosing spondylitis blood, a TCR beta motif of several highly homologous variants appeared characteristic. Earlier literature documents some of the motif variants in reactive arthritis synovial fluid and blood.

As regards this clonotype: Antigen specificity is unknown.

Each CDR3 protein is one row after TCRdb ran MiXCR on the 5' RACE reads. The profile shows about 800,000 distinct CDR3 sequences, 10% to 15% of them singletons. The TCR comes from a male donor with ankylosing spondylitis. What was sequenced was blood, either unsorted or a sorted T cell fraction (not recorded which).

DNA for the CDR3: TGTGCCAGCAGCTGGCACCCGACTACCGCCGATTACAATGAGCAGTTCTTC. It yields the protein CASSWHPTTADYNEQFF. The chain is built from TRBV7-8 and TRBJ2-1, with a tentative D call TRBD2 (5 bases). This CDR3 comprises 17 residues. V was trimmed by 4 bases and J by 4 bases, leaving 20 bases between them. Germline CDR1 is SGHVS and CDR2 is FQNEAQ.